This T cell receptor beta chain was captured in a study of blood T cell repertoires in COVID-19 (dated by TCRdb to 2019 to 2021). As for the study more broadly: The collaborator samples originated in the United States, Italy and Spain and spanned the acute and convalescent phases of COVID-19. Sample metadata almost always included a de-identified subject ID, COVID-19 status, age in years and sex. The prospective study material was composed of cDNA or gDNA derived from T cells, B-cell-depleted T cells, or PBMCs. Subjects who had been exposed to COVID-19, were actively infected with it, or had recovered from it provided the deeply sampled blood TCRbeta repertoires that made up the dataset. Samples were obtained from the ongoing ImmuneRACE study (first 160 participants) and from 1,254 subjects provided by 6 global collaborators. The repertoires were released in a freely available public database intended as a resource for research on the immune response to SARS-CoV-2. Where HLA class I and class II types were available, the types were taken from metadata supplied by the sample provider, not from assay-based typing.

TCRbeta CDR3 regions were amplified from genomic DNA using the immunoSEQ Assay, a bias-controlled multiplex PCR. On the authors' methods: Within the assay, amplification of reference gene primers was used to estimate how many nucleated cells each sample contained. To quantify the absolute abundance of each unique TCRbeta CDR3 rearrangement, sequence reads were collapsed and filtered. For each sample, productive Simpson clonality was calculated by taking the square root of Simpson's diversity index across productive rearrangements. The table comes from immuneACCESS by way of TCRdb, which keeps in-frame sequences with V and J called. Part of the clones is missing from these tables; in studies checked, under half for an unresolved V gene and the rest for unknown reasons. V, J and clone size are those of that table, while D and trimming were read from the DNA. This sample comprises 200,000 to 300,000 clones, less than 90% of them detected only once. The leading ten clones occupy roughly 1.9% of the sample.

Worth noting for this clone: Its antigen is not yet known. No clone much larger than this one lies a single base away; base qualities are absent.

Points the paper makes about the study in general: Clinical and demographic metadata were provided uncurated, with the amount varying by source and participant.

Each collaborating institution followed its own protocols to collect whole blood in K2EDTA tubes. For TCRbeta analysis, collaborators shipped samples in one of three forms: frozen whole blood, isolated PBMCs, or DNA extracted from either of those sample types. From cysteine to phenylalanine, the CDR3 is 15 amino acids long. The CDR3 DNA has 45 bases and is translated from base 1. The germline V gene sets CDR1 to MNHNS and CDR2 to SASEGT. Deletion took 2 bases off V and 1 base off J, with a span of 9 bases between the germline ends. The chain links TRBV6-1 with TRBJ1-3; a confident D gene designation cannot be given. The clonotype was recovered from a man aged 25-40 years with active or convalescent COVID-19. The sample was peripheral blood. The CDR3 protein is CASSENGVSGNTIYF. Here is the DNA: TGTGCCAGCAGTGAAAACGGGGTTTCTGGAAACACCATATATTTT.